Included here is one TCR beta chain sequence, with context. The antigen remains undetermined. In the original processing: Built for papillary thyroid cancer, a distant-metastasis classifier drew on CDR3 differences across clinicopathological groups. TCRdb ran MiXCR on the PCR reads. None of the V and J calls come from the authors' own analysis; TCRdb made them. The sample lists fewer than 20,000 clones, 3.5% to 4.5% occurring once. This specimen comes from a study of metastatic and nonmetastatic thyroid tumors. Overall study: For malignant and benign thyroid patients, tumor or nodule tissue and blood were the sources whose repertoires were compared. Overall study findings and caveats: Malignant thyroid tumors reportedly exceeded benign nodules significantly in TCR beta diversity, with the difference appearing in blood and tumor.

Thyroid surgery was preceded by no treatment in any patient. The receptor comes from a female donor with papillary thyroid cancer or a benign thyroid nodule (not recorded which). Some clones in this sample may be carry-over from other donors' samples. The sequenced material came from tumor tissue.

The CDR3 DNA is TGTGCCAGCAGTGACCCAGCGGGAGGATCCGAGCAGTACTTC. It is translated as CASSDPAGGSEQYF. V is TRBV2 and J is TRBJ2-7, with 9 bases lining up with TRBD2. The junction had 6 bases not matched to a gene; V was cut back by 3 bases and J by 6 bases. The CDR3 length is 14 residues. In germline, CDR1 is SNHLY, CDR2 FYNNEI.